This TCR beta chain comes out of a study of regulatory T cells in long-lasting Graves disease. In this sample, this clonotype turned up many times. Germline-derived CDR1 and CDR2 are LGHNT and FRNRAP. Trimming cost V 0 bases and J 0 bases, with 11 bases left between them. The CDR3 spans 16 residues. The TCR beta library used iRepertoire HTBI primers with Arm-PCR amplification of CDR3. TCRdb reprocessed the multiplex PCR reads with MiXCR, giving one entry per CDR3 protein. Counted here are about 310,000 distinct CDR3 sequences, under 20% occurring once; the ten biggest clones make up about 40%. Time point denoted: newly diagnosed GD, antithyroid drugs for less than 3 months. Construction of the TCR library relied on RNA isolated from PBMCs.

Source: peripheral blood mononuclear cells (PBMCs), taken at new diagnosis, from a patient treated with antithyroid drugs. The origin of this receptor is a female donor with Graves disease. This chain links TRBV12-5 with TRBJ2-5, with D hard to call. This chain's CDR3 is CASGLVGLGYQETQYF. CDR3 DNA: TGTGCTAGTGGTTTGGTAGGCTTAGGGTACCAAGAGACCCAGTACTTC.